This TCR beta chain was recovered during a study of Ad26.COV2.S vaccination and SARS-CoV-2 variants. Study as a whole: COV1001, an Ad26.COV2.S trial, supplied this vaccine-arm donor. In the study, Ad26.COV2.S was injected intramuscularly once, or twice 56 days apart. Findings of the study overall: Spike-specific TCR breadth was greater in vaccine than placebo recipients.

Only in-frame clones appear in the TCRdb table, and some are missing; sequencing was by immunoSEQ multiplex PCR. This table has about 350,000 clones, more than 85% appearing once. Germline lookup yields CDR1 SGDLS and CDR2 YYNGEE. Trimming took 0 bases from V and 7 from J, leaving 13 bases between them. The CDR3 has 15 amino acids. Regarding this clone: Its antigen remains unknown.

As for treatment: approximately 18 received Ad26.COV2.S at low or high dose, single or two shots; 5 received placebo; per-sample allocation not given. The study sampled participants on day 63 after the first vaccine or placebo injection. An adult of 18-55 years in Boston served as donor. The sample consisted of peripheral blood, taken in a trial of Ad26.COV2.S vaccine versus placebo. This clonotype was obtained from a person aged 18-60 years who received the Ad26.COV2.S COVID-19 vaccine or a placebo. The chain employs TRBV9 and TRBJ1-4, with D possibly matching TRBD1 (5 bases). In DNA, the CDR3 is TGTGCCAGCAGCGTAGGTGGGGGAGTGGGTGAAAAACTGTTTTTT. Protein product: CASSVGGGVGEKLFF.